The clone carrying this TCR beta chain appeared a few times. Antigen specificity is unknown. This specimen belongs to a study of T cell repertoires in cytomegalovirus infection. At the level of the study: Based on public TCR beta signatures, there were indications of CMV infection and of a matching HLA type. Study results and limitations: The ex vivo response was dominated by HLA-C-restricted CMV-specific TCR beta clonotypes. Based on cumulative public TCR beta family frequency, carriers of CMV plus the relevant HLA were identified.

TCRdb re-derived calls from the reads in MiXCR, one entry per CDR3 protein. Among some 300,000 distinct CDR3 sequences listed, 9.6% were seen once. The specimen sequenced was PBMCs. This TCR was recovered from a human donor in good health (CMV status not recorded). Some clones in this sample may be carry-over from other donors' samples.

The CDR3 here is CATSRESYTSGANVLTF. The CDR3 nucleotides are TGTGCCACCAGCAGAGAAAGTTATACATCTGGGGCCAACGTCCTGACTTTC. This rearrangement joins TRBV15 to TRBJ2-6; D not resolved. V was trimmed by 0 bases and J by 1 base, leaving 10 bases between them. CDR3 size: 17 residues. Looked up from germline, CDR1 is LNHNV and CDR2 is YYDKDF (reference sequence).